These 11 T cell receptor beta chains share one sample of origin, sequenced in a study of patients and donors after allogeneic stem cell transplantation. TCRdb re-called the RT-PCR reads with MiXCR, one entry per CDR3 protein. The data show roughly 880,000 distinct CDR3 sequences, over 15% seen once. The sample consisted of blood, either unsorted or a sorted T cell fraction (not recorded which). The source is a human donor who was either an allogeneic HSCT recipient or a stem cell or donor lymphocyte infusion donor (not recorded which). It is not recorded whose cells these are; they may come from a transplant donor.

This rearrangement joins TRBV9 to TRBJ2-3; possibly TRBD1 for D (6 bases). V was cut by 0 bases and J by 5 bases, with 19 bases left in between. CDR1 and CDR2 from the germline V gene are SGDLS and YYNGEE. The CDR3 has 17 amino acids. CDR3 amino acids: CASSVEGTHPRVDTQYF. Written as DNA, the CDR3 is TGTGCCAGCAGCGTAGAGGGGACACATCCTCGAGTAGATACGCAGTATTTT.

This rearrangement joins TRBV6-5 to TRBJ1-5; tentatively, D is TRBD1 (6 bases). Germline CDR1 and CDR2: MNHEY and SVGAGI. The CDR3 has 17 amino acids. Between the trimmed V and J ends, which lost 2 bases and 2 bases, there was a span of 16 bases. The CDR3 loop is CASSYQDRPVGNQPQHF. CDR3 nucleotides: TGTGCCAGCAGTTACCAAGACAGGCCCGTCGGCAATCAGCCCCAGCATTTT.

There are a few counts of this clonotype. This chain joins TRBV6-1 and TRBJ2-7; 8 bases are shared with TRBD1. Trimming at V came to 4 bases and at J to 0 bases, leaving 11 bases not matched to a gene. This CDR3 has 17 amino acids. Germline V gene data show CDR1 as MNHNS and CDR2 as SASEGT. CDR3 amino acids: CASSGDRGPDTSYEQYF. In DNA form, the CDR3 reads TGTGCCAGCAGTGGAGACAGGGGCCCAGACACCTCCTACGAGCAGTACTTC.

The table lists this clonotype with a few counts. V is TRBV3-1 and J is TRBJ1-5; D ambiguous. Germline values: CDR1 LGHDT, CDR2 YNNKEL (reference sequence). V lost 2 bases, J lost 7 bases, and 12 bases lay in between. The CDR3 consists of 14 residues. The CDR3 protein is CASSQWGAGQPQHF. The CDR3 coding sequence is TGTGCCAGCAGCCAATGGGGAGCGGGGCAGCCCCAGCATTTT.

This clonotype was seen only a few times. The chain links TRBV6-1 to TRBJ2-2; TRBD2 is a possible D gene (6 bases). This CDR3 spans 16 amino acids. V lost 5 bases and J 1 base, leaving 14 bases between the germline ends. Germline assignment: CDR1 MNHNS and CDR2 SASEGT. The CDR3 coding sequence is TGTGCCAGCAGTAAGGAGGGACCGAGGAACACCGGGGAGCTGTTTTTT. It translates to CASSKEGPRNTGELFF.

This clonotype was counted a few times. The genes are TRBV5-6 and TRBJ2-1; 7 bases match TRBD2. J gave up 0 bases and V 4 bases, and 4 bases lay outside the gene matches. Germline V gives CDR1 SGHDT, CDR2 YYEEEE. CDR3 length: 15 amino acids. CDR3 coding DNA: TGTGCCAGCAGCCACCCTAGCGGCTCCTACAATGAGCAGTTCTTC. Amino acid sequence: CASSHPSGSYNEQFF.

This clonotype appeared a few times. The V gene is TRBV28, the J gene TRBJ2-1, with a tentative D call TRBD1 (7 bases). Germline loops: CDR1 MDHEN, CDR2 SYDVKM. The CDR3 runs to 13 residues. The ends were cut back, 8 bases at V and 6 bases at J, with 14 bases in the middle. The DNA for the CDR3 is TGTGCCAGCGGAGGGGGCTTGCGCAATGAGCAGTTCTTC. The encoded protein is CASGGGLRNEQFF.

The V call is TRBV28, the J call TRBJ2-1; TRBD1 is a possible D gene (5 bases). Trimming shortened V by 1 base and J by 7 bases, and 8 bases separated the two germline ends. Germline V gene data show CDR1 as MDHEN and CDR2 as SYDVKM. This CDR3 spans 13 amino acids. CDR3 sequence: CASSLFKGNEQFF. The CDR3 bases are TGTGCCAGCAGTTTATTTAAGGGGAATGAGCAGTTCTTC.

This clonotype was counted many times. V is TRBV29-1 and J is TRBJ1-1; the D gene is possibly TRBD1 (6 bases). CDR1 SQVTM and CDR2 ANQGSEA come from the germline V gene. V was cut by 4 bases and J by 3 bases, with 9 bases left in between. There are 12 residues in the CDR3. CDR3 in DNA: TGCAGCGTTGGGACAGAATACACTGAAGCTTTCTTT. Amino acids: CSVGTEYTEAFF.

The CDR3 loop reads CASSLQRGSGELFF. CDR3 bases: TGTGCCAGCTCACTACAACGGGGGAGCGGGGAGCTGTTTTTT. J is TRBJ2-2 and V is TRBV18; weak D call: TRBD2 (6 bases). The germline V gene has CDR1 KGHSH and CDR2 LQKENI. V lost 4 bases and J 7 bases, leaving 13 bases between the germline ends. The CDR3 spans 14 residues.

V and J are TRBV11-3 and TRBJ1-3, with D tentatively TRBD1 (5 bases). The CDR3 is made up of 16 amino acids. Per germline, CDR1 SGHNT and CDR2 YENEEA. Trimming took off 2 bases at V and 0 bases at J, with 11 bases between the two ends. The CDR3 protein is CASSLLSRASGNTIYF. The CDR3 nucleotides read TGTGCCAGCAGCTTACTCTCCAGGGCCTCTGGAAACACCATATATTTT.